Below are 10 T cell receptor beta chains sequenced from a single sample in a study of preoperative IRX-2 immunotherapy in early breast cancer. The protocol was immunoSEQ multiplex PCR, while the TCRdb copy is restricted to in-frame clones and leaves out a portion. The sample has around 6,000 clones, 70% to 75% seen once. Noted treatment: preoperative locoregional IRX-2 cytokine immunotherapy. The material was tumor tissue, obtained before IRX-2 immunotherapy. These receptors all come from a human donor with breast cancer.

This clone has just a few counts. The rearrangement joins TRBV11-3 to TRBJ2-1; the D is unclear. Germline CDR1 and CDR2: SGHNT and YENEEA. This CDR3 has 15 residues. V was clipped by 1 base and J by 4 bases, with 11 bases between them. CDR3 sequence: CASSLGSPAYNEQFF. In nucleotides, the CDR3 is TGTGCCAGCAGCTTAGGAAGCCCGGCTTACAATGAGCAGTTCTTC.

To note about this clone: One base away lies a much larger clone, so this may be a sequencing read error. The chain is built from TRBV6-4 and TRBJ2-7; TRBD1 is a possible D gene (6 bases). The length of the CDR3 is 16 residues. Trimming took 5 bases from V and 5 from J, leaving 22 bases between them. Germline-derived CDR1 and CDR2 are MRHNA and SNTAGT. The CDR3 coding sequence is TGTGCCAGCAGTTACACCGGGACACGGGTTGTTCACGAGCAGTACTTC. Amino acids: CASSYTGTRVVHEQYF.

The rearrangement uses TRBV6-8 and TRBJ1-2; TRBD1 aligns across 7 bases. The CDR3 has 14 amino acids. CDR1 MNHGY and CDR2 SAAAGT come from the germline V gene. The V and J ends lost 6 bases and 0 bases, in that order; junction bases with no gene match: 4. The CDR3 DNA reads as TGTGCCAGCAGACGGACAGGAGCTAACTATGGCTACACCTTC. Its protein is CASRRTGANYGYTF.

The V gene is TRBV6-8, the J gene TRBJ1-5; D gene uncertain. Per germline, CDR1 MNHGY and CDR2 SAAAGT. CDR3 length equals 13 residues. Deletions cut 0 bases from V and 7 bases from J, with 7 bases between. The CDR3 DNA is TGTGCCAGCAGTTACTCCGCGGGACAGCCCCAGCATTTT. Amino acids: CASSYSAGQPQHF.

The V gene is TRBV19, the J gene TRBJ2-2, with 9 bases lining up with TRBD1. Germline V gene sequence: CDR1 LNHDA, CDR2 SQIVND (reference sequence). The CDR3 is 14 amino acids. V was pared by 8 bases and J by 3 bases, with 4 bases of the junction left unmatched. This CDR3 reads CASWTGEHTGELFF. CDR3 coding DNA: TGTGCCAGTTGGACAGGGGAACACACCGGGGAGCTGTTTTTT.

CDR3 bases: TGTGCCAGCAGTCTTTTCGGGGCAGTGGAGTACACCGGGGAGCTGTTTTTT. Its protein product is CASSLFGAVEYTGELFF. V is TRBV6-8 and J is TRBJ2-2; tentatively, D is TRBD1 or TRBD2 (5 bases each). The CDR3 covers 17 residues. Looked up from germline, CDR1 is MNHGY and CDR2 is SAAAGT. V lost 5 bases and J lost 3, with 19 bases in between.

J is TRBJ1-1 and V is TRBV18, with 7 bases that match TRBD1. The V gene's germline CDR1 is KGHSH and CDR2 LQKENI. The CDR3 runs 16 residues. J lost 4 bases, V lost 3 bases, and 11 bases had no gene match. CDR3 sequence (DNA): TGTGCCAGCTCACCGGGACAGAGCCGCGGGGGCACTGAAGCTTTCTTT. It translates to CASSPGQSRGGTEAFF.

The V and J genes are TRBV7-6 and TRBJ1-6; 8 bases fit TRBD1. The V gene's germline CDR1 is SGHVS and CDR2 FNYEAQ. The trim removed 3 bases at V and 8 bases at J, leaving 9 bases unmatched. CDR3 length: 16 residues. CDR3 nucleotides: TGTGCCAGCAGCTTGGCCCCCACAGGGGGGCATTCACCCCTCCACTTT. This codes for CASSLAPTGGHSPLHF.

The chain employs TRBV11-3 and TRBJ2-5; D may be TRBD1 (6 bases). Trimming left V 3 bases short and J 1 base short, with 15 bases between. The CDR3 is 16 residues long. CDR1 and CDR2 (germline): SGHNT, YENEEA. The CDR3 here is CASSFLQGRAQETQYF. Written as DNA, the CDR3 is TGTGCCAGCAGCTTTTTACAGGGTAGAGCCCAAGAGACCCAGTACTTC.

V gene TRBV6-8 combines with J gene TRBJ1-6; D possibly corresponds to TRBD1 (6 bases). Germline CDR1 is MNHGY and CDR2 is SAAAGT. CDR3 size: 13 residues. V was pared by 6 bases and J by 9 bases, with 12 bases between. The CDR3 DNA follows: TGTGCCAGCAGGACCGGGACACCTTCACCCCTCCACTTT. This encodes CASRTGTPSPLHF.